A selection of T cell receptor beta chains follows, all from one sample in a study of blood T cell repertoires in COVID-19. Sequencing used immunoSEQ multiplex PCR; TCRdb keeps in-frame clones, though not all of them. The sample holds 150,000 to 200,000 clones; 85% are singletons and the top ten take more than 0.85%. The sequencing input was peripheral blood. These receptors came from a man between 35 and 55 years old with acute or convalescent COVID-19. The CDR3 runs from the conserved cysteine through the conserved F or W. Each record gives: CDR3 protein, CDR3 DNA, clone size, D gene, J gene, V gene. D genes are given only for firm matches. Rows may omit the clone size; those that give it use once, few, many or a size class.

CDR3: CASSPVNGFGYTF
DNA: TGTGCCAGCAGCCCCGTTAACGGTTTTGGCTACACCTTC
size: -
D: -
J: TRBJ1-2
V: TRBV7-8

CDR3: CASSRNNYEQYF
DNA: TGCGCCAGCAGCAGAAACAACTACGAGCAGTACTTC
size: -
D: -
J: TRBJ2-7
V: TRBV5-1

CDR3: CSALRVAGYETQYF
DNA: TGCAGCGCCCTTAGGGTAGCGGGGTATGAGACCCAGTACTTC
size: -
D: TRBD2
J: TRBJ2-5
V: TRBV29-1

CDR3: CASSQGTDSNQPQHF
DNA: TGCGCCAGCAGCCAGGGGACAGATAGCAATCAGCCCCAGCATTTT
size: -
D: TRBD1
J: TRBJ1-5
V: TRBV5-1

CDR3: CASSHVGGNTGELFF
DNA: TGTGCCAGCAGCCACGTGGGGGGGAACACCGGGGAGCTGTTTTTT
size: -
D: -
J: TRBJ2-2
V: TRBV5-6

CDR3: CTSRTWAGGSNEQFF
DNA: -
size: -
D: -
J: TRBJ2-1
V: TRBV1

CDR3: CASSSAASGLETQYF
DNA: TGTGCCAGCAGCTCCGCGGCCTCGGGGTTGGAGACCCAGTACTTC
size: -
D: -
J: TRBJ2-5
V: TRBV11-2

CDR3: CASSPWAELQEQYF
DNA: TGTGCCAGCTCACCATGGGCCGAACTCCAGGAGCAGTACTTC
size: -
D: -
J: TRBJ2-7
V: TRBV18

CDR3: CASSPQWQAGNTEAFF
DNA: TGTGCCAGCTCACCCCAATGGCAGGCGGGGAACACTGAAGCTTTCTTT
size: -
D: -
J: TRBJ1-1
V: TRBV18

CDR3: CASSMGGNTEAFF
DNA: TGTGCCAGTAGTATGGGGGGTAACACTGAAGCTTTCTTT
size: -
D: -
J: TRBJ1-1
V: TRBV19

CDR3: CASSIMSGGSNQPQHF
DNA: TGTGCCAGTAGTATAATGTCAGGGGGGAGCAATCAGCCCCAGCATTTT
size: -
D: TRBD1
J: TRBJ1-5
V: TRBV19

CDR3: CASSPRQGPRRETQYF
DNA: TGTGCCAGCAGCCCTCGACAGGGTCCCAGAAGGGAGACCCAGTACTTC
size: -
D: TRBD1
J: TRBJ2-5
V: TRBV27

CDR3: CASSLGQTSYGYTF
DNA: TGCGCCAGCAGCTTGGGACAAACATCCTATGGCTACACCTTC
size: -
D: -
J: TRBJ1-2
V: TRBV5-1

CDR3: CASSSGQGIGNEQFF
DNA: TGTGCCAGCAGCTCGGGACAGGGGATAGGGAATGAGCAGTTCTTC
size: once
D: TRBD1
J: TRBJ2-1
V: TRBV5-4

CDR3: CASSFGDSWDTIYF
DNA: TGTGCCAGCAGCTTCGGAGATTCATGGGACACCATATATTTT
size: -
D: -
J: TRBJ1-3
V: TRBV7-9

CDR3: CAISESGTLSGNTIYF
DNA: TGTGCCATCAGTGAGTCAGGGACACTCTCTGGAAACACCATATATTTT
size: -
D: -
J: TRBJ1-3
V: TRBV10-3

CDR3: CSSGGADPNTEAFF
DNA: TGCAGCTCTGGTGGGGCAGACCCGAACACTGAAGCTTTCTTT
size: -
D: -
J: TRBJ1-1
V: TRBV29-1

CDR3: CASSTWTGYNSPLHF
DNA: TGCGCCAGCAGCACCTGGACAGGGTATAATTCACCCCTCCACTTT
size: -
D: TRBD1
J: TRBJ1-6
V: TRBV5-1

CDR3: CASSYSRTVRYGYTF
DNA: TGTGCCAGCAGTTACTCCCGGACAGTCAGATATGGCTACACCTTC
size: -
D: -
J: TRBJ1-2
V: TRBV6-5

CDR3: CASSTGGEANQPQHF
DNA: TGTGCCAGCAGTACAGGGGGTGAGGCAAATCAGCCCCAGCATTTT
size: -
D: TRBD1
J: TRBJ1-5
V: TRBV28

CDR3: CASSYVRAYEQYF
DNA: TGTGCCAGCAGTTATGTAAGAGCGTACGAGCAGTACTTC
size: few
D: -
J: TRBJ2-7
V: TRBV6-2/TRBV6-3

CDR3: CASSARANTGELFF
DNA: TGTGCCAGCAGCGCTAGAGCGAACACCGGGGAGCTGTTTTTT
size: -
D: -
J: TRBJ2-2
V: TRBV3-1/TRBV3-2

CDR3: CASRATINTQYF
DNA: TGTGCCAGCAGAGCTACGATAAATACGCAGTATTTT
size: -
D: -
J: TRBJ2-3
V: TRBV12-3/TRBV12-4

CDR3: CASSTGSSNQPQHF
DNA: TGTGCCTCTTCGACAGGGTCTAGCAATCAGCCCCAGCATTTT
size: -
D: TRBD1
J: TRBJ1-5
V: TRBV10-3

CDR3: CASSPGQGRTEAFF
DNA: TGTGCCAGCAGCCCGGGACAGGGGAGGACTGAAGCTTTCTTT
size: once
D: TRBD1
J: TRBJ1-1
V: TRBV7-9

CDR3: CASSPSWEGSGETQYF
DNA: TGCGCCAGCAGCCCTAGCTGGGAGGGATCGGGGGAGACCCAGTACTTC
size: -
D: TRBD2
J: TRBJ2-5
V: TRBV4-1

CDR3: CASSLGPITGLAGGLGTQYF
DNA: TGTGCCAGCAGTTTAGGCCCGATTACGGGACTAGCGGGGGGGCTTGGGACCCAGTACTTC
size: -
D: TRBD2
J: TRBJ2-5
V: TRBV27

CDR3: CAWRQGEAGELFF
DNA: TGTGCCTGGAGACAGGGGGAGGCCGGGGAGCTGTTTTTT
size: -
D: TRBD1
J: TRBJ2-2
V: TRBV30

CDR3: CASSYPGMGAFF
DNA: TGTGCCAGCAGTTACCCCGGGATGGGAGCTTTCTTT
size: -
D: -
J: TRBJ1-1
V: TRBV6-5

CDR3: CASSPRGFNTGELFF
DNA: TGTGCCAGCAGTCCCCGGGGGTTTAACACCGGGGAGCTGTTTTTT
size: -
D: -
J: TRBJ2-2
V: TRBV6-5

CDR3: CASSQDRGNAYGYTF
DNA: TGCGCCAGCAGCCAAGACAGGGGGAATGCCTATGGCTACACCTTC
size: -
D: TRBD1
J: TRBJ1-2
V: TRBV4-1

CDR3: CASSLGGASYNSPLHF
DNA: TGTGCCAGCAGTTTAGGTGGAGCATCCTATAATTCACCCCTCCACTTT
size: -
D: -
J: TRBJ1-6
V: TRBV28

CDR3: CASSSQSDSNQPQHF
DNA: TGTGCCAGCAGCTCCCAGTCAGATAGCAATCAGCCCCAGCATTTT
size: -
D: -
J: TRBJ1-5
V: TRBV11-2

CDR3: CASSSKTGGLGYTF
DNA: TGTGCCAGCAGCTCTAAGACCGGCGGACTAGGCTACACCTTC
size: few
D: -
J: TRBJ1-2
V: TRBV7-2

CDR3: CASRDNRDLKTQYF
DNA: TGTGCCAGCAGAGATAACAGGGACCTGAAGACCCAGTACTTC
size: -
D: -
J: TRBJ2-5
V: TRBV6-5

CDR3: CASSLGQGNGYTF
DNA: TGCGCCAGCAGCCTCGGACAGGGTAATGGCTACACCTTC
size: -
D: TRBD1
J: TRBJ1-2
V: TRBV5-1

CDR3: CAWSPTWGLRNEQFF
DNA: TGTGCCTGGAGTCCCACCTGGGGCCTGAGGAATGAGCAGTTCTTC
size: -
D: -
J: TRBJ2-1
V: TRBV30

CDR3: CAISGGRSYEQYF
DNA: TGTGCCATCTCGGGGGGCCGTTCCTACGAGCAGTACTTC
size: -
D: -
J: TRBJ2-7
V: TRBV10-3

CDR3: CAISESGGIGQPQHF
DNA: TGTGCCATCAGTGAGTCGGGGGGTATCGGTCAGCCCCAGCATTTT
size: -
D: -
J: TRBJ1-5
V: TRBV10-3

CDR3: CASSFTGGRTEAFF
DNA: TGTGCCAGCAGCTTTACAGGGGGTAGGACTGAAGCTTTCTTT
size: -
D: TRBD1
J: TRBJ1-1
V: TRBV13

CDR3: CASRGEAGRDYGYTF
DNA: TGTGCCAGCAGGGGCGAAGCGGGACGAGACTATGGCTACACCTTC
size: -
D: -
J: TRBJ1-2
V: TRBV2

CDR3: CSVELSAGREEAFF
DNA: TGCAGCGTTGAGTTGTCGGCGGGACGCGAGGAAGCTTTCTTT
size: -
D: -
J: TRBJ1-1
V: TRBV29-1

CDR3: CASSFVTGDTEAFF
DNA: TGTGCCAGCAGCTTTGTCACGGGGGACACTGAAGCTTTCTTT
size: once
D: -
J: TRBJ1-1
V: TRBV5-8

CDR3: CASSRSESSNTEAFF
DNA: TGTGCCAGCAGCCGATCGGAGAGCTCTAACACTGAAGCTTTCTTT
size: -
D: -
J: TRBJ1-1
V: TRBV3-1/TRBV3-2

CDR3: CASSLGERAGAYEQYF
DNA: TGTGCCAGCAGCTTGGGGGAAAGGGCAGGGGCCTACGAGCAGTACTTC
size: once
D: -
J: TRBJ2-7
V: TRBV11-2

CDR3: CASSFQGGNTEAFF
DNA: TGCGCCAGCAGCTTCCAGGGGGGAAACACTGAAGCTTTCTTT
size: -
D: TRBD1
J: TRBJ1-1
V: TRBV5-1

CDR3: CASSSGEAGNTIYF
DNA: TGCGCCAGCAGCTCCGGGGAGGCTGGAAACACCATATATTTT
size: -
D: -
J: TRBJ1-3
V: TRBV5-1

CDR3: CASSPLTGSREQYF
DNA: TGCGCCAGCAGCCCCTTAACAGGGTCCCGCGAGCAGTACTTC
size: -
D: -
J: TRBJ2-7
V: TRBV5-1

CDR3: CASSLLPAGTGGDTQYF
DNA: TGTGCCAGCAGCTTATTGCCGGCGGGGACAGGGGGAGATACGCAGTATTTT
size: -
D: TRBD1
J: TRBJ2-3
V: TRBV7-6

CDR3: CASSFGPGQGPFANTGELFF
DNA: TGTGCCAGCAGTTTTGGACCGGGACAGGGGCCGTTCGCGAACACCGGGGAGCTGTTTTTT
size: -
D: TRBD1
J: TRBJ2-2
V: TRBV27

CDR3: CASSWSPDRDGSETQYF
DNA: TGTGCCAGCAGCTGGAGCCCGGACAGGGATGGGTCCGAGACCCAGTACTTC
size: once
D: TRBD1
J: TRBJ2-5
V: TRBV13

CDR3: CASRQDRAPYNEQFF
DNA: TGTGCCAGCAGGCAAGACAGGGCTCCTTACAATGAGCAGTTCTTC
size: -
D: TRBD1
J: TRBJ2-1
V: TRBV6-5

CDR3: CASSLRGGYGYTF
DNA: TGTGCCAGCAGCTTAAGAGGAGGGTATGGCTACACCTTC
size: -
D: -
J: TRBJ1-2
V: TRBV7-3

CDR3: CASSSQAYQETQYF
DNA: TGTGCCAGCAGCTCACAGGCGTACCAAGAGACCCAGTACTTC
size: -
D: -
J: TRBJ2-5
V: TRBV11-1